This TCR beta chain was sequenced during a study of T cells of healthy individuals. TCRdb re-called the 5' RACE reads through MiXCR, storing one row per CDR3 protein. The sample lists 65,000 to 90,000 distinct CDR3 sequences, more than 5% occurring once. This clonotype was found a few times. Germline CDR1 SEHNR, CDR2 FQNEAQ (reference sequence). Deletions cut 5 bases from V and 0 bases from J, with 13 bases between. This CDR3 is built from 15 residues. This TCR derives from a female donor in good health. The chain is built from TRBV7-9 and TRBJ1-1; D gene unclear. For the CDR3, the DNA is TGTGCCAGCAGCCCCCGCAATACCGTGAACACTGAAGCTTTCTTT. Residues: CASSPRNTVNTEAFF. Full variable domain (missing parts from reference TRBV7-9 and TRBJ1-1): DTGVSQNPRHKITKRGQNVTFRCDPISEHNRLYWYRQTLGQGPEFLTYFQNEAQLEKSRLLSDRFSAERPKGSFSTLEIQRTEQGDSAMYLCASSPRNTVNTEAFFGQGTRLTVV.